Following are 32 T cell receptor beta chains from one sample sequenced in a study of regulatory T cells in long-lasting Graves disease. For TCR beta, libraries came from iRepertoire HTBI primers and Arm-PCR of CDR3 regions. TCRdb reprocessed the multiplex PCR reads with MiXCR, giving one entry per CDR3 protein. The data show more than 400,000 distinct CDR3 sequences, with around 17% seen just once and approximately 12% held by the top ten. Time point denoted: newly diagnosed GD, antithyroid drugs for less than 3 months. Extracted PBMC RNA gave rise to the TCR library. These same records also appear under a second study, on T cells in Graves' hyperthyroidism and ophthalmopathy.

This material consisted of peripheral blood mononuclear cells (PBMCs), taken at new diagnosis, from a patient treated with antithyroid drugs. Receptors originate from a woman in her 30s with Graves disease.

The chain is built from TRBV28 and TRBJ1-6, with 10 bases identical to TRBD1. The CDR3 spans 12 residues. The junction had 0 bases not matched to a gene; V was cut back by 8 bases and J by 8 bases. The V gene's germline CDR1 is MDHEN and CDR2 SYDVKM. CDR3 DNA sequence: TGTGCCAGCGGGACAGGGGATTCACCCCTCCACTTT. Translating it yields CASGTGDSPLHF. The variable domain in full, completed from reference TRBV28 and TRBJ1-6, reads DVKVTQSSRYLVKRTGEKVFLECVQDMDHENMFWYRQDPGLGLRLIYFSYDVKMKEKGDIPEGYSVSREKKERFSLILESASTNQTSMYLCASGTGDSPLHFGNGTRLTVT.

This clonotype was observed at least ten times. The CDR3 region has the DNA TGTGCCAGCAGTTACGGTGGCGGGTCGGGCACAGATACGCAGTATTTT. It is translated as CASSYGGGSGTDTQYF. This rearrangement joins TRBV6-5 to TRBJ2-3; tentative D call: TRBD2 (5 bases). CDR3 size: 16 residues. The V and J ends lost 2 bases and 1 base respectively, with 13 bases between them. Germline lookup yields CDR1 MNHEY and CDR2 SVGAGI.

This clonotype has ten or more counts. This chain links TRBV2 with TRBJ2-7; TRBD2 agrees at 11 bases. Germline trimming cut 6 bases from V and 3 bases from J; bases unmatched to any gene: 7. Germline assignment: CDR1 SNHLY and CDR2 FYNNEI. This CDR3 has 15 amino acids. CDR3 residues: CASSIKGTSGYEQYF. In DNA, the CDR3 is TGTGCCAGCAGCATTAAGGGGACTAGCGGCTACGAGCAGTACTTC. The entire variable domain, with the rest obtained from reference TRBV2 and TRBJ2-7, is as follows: EPEVTQTPSHQVTQMGQEVILRCVPISNHLYFYWYRQILGQKVEFLVSFYNNEISEKSEIFDDQFSVERPDGSNFTLKIRSTKLEDSAMYFCASSIKGTSGYEQYFGPGTRLTVT.

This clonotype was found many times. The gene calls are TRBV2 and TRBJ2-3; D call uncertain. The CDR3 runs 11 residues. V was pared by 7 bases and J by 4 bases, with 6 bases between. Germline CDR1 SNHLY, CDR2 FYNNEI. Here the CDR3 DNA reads TGTGCCAGCACAGAGGCAGATACGCAGTATTTT. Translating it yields CASTEADTQYF.

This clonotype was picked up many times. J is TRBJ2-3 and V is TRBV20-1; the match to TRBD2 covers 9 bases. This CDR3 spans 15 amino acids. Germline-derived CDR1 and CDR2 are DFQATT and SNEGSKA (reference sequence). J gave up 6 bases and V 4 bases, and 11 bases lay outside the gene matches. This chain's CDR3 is CSAKDSGSGEDTQYF. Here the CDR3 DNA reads TGCAGTGCTAAAGATAGCGGGAGCGGGGAGGATACGCAGTATTTT.

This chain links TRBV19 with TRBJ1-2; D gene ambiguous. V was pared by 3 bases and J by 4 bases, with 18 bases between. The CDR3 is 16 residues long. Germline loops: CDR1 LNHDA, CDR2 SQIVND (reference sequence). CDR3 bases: TGTGCCAGTAGTATCTTCCAGACGACCCTCGGCTATGGCTACACCTTC. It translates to CASSIFQTTLGYGYTF.

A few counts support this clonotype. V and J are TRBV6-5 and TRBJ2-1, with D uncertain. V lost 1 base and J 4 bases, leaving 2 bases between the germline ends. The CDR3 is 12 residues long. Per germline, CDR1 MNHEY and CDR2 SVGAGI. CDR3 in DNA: TGTGCCAGCAGTTACTTTTACAATGAGCAGTTCTTC. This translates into CASSYFYNEQFF.

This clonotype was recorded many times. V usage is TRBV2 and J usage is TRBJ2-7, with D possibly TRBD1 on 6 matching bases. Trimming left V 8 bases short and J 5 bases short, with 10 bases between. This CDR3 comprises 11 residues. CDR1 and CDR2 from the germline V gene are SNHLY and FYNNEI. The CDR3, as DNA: TGTGCCAGCTCCGGGACAAACGAGCAGTACTTC. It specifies CASSGTNEQYF.

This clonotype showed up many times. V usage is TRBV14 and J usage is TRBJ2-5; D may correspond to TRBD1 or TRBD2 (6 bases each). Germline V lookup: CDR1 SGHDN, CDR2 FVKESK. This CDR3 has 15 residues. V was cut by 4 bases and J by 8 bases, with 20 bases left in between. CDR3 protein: CASSLDRGRLRTQYF. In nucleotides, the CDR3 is TGTGCCAGCAGCCTTGACCGGGGGCGCCTTAGAACCCAGTACTTC.

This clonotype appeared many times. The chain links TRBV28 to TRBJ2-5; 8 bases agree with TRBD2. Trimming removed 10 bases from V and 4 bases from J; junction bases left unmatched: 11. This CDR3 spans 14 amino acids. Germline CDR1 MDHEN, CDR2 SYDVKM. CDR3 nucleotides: TGTGCCACGCGGAGCGGGAGAGGGGGAGAGACCCAGTACTTC. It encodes CATRSGRGGETQYF.

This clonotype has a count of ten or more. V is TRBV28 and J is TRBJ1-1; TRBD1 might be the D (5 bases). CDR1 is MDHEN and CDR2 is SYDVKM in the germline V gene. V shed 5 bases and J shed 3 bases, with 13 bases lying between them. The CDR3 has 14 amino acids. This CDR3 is CASSALLRDTEAFF. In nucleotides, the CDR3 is TGTGCCAGCAGTGCCCTCCTCAGGGACACTGAAGCTTTCTTT.

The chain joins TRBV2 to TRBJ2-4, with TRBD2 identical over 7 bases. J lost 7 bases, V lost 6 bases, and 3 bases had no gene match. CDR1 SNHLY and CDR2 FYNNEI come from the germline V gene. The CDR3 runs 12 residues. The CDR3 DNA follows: TGTGCCAGCAGGGACGGGGGGAACATTCAGTACTTC. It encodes CASRDGGNIQYF. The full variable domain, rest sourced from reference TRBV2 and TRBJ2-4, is EPEVTQTPSHQVTQMGQEVILRCVPISNHLYFYWYRQILGQKVEFLVSFYNNEISEKSEIFDDQFSVERPDGSNFTLKIRSTKLEDSAMYFCASRDGGNIQYFGAGTRLSVL.

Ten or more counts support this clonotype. Written as DNA, the CDR3 is TGTGCCAGCAGTCGGGGTCCTGGCTACACCTTC. Amino acid sequence: CASSRGPGYTF. The chain has TRBV11-2 and TRBJ1-2; D remains unclear. Deletions cut 6 bases from V and 7 bases from J, with 9 bases between. Germline V CDR1 and CDR2: SGHAT, FQNNGV. This CDR3 is built from 11 residues.

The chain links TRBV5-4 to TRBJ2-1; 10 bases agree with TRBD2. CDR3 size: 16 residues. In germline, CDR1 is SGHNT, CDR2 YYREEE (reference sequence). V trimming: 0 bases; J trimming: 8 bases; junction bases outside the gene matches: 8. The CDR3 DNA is TGTGCCAGCAGCTTGGCCGGGCTAGCGGGAGTCTATGAGCAGTTCTTC. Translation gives CASSLAGLAGVYEQFF.

The DNA of the CDR3 is TGTGCCAGCAGCCAAGATCTAGTTAGCGGACGACCCACAGATACGCAGTATTTT. Translation gives CASSQDLVSGRPTDTQYF. The chain employs TRBV9 and TRBJ2-3, with D perhaps TRBD2 (6 bases). The CDR3 extends over 18 amino acids. Trimming took off 4 bases at V and 2 bases at J, with 23 bases between the two ends. The germline V gene encodes CDR1 SGDLS and CDR2 YYNGEE. Complete variable domain (other parts from reference TRBV9 and TRBJ2-3): DSGVTQTPKHLITATGQRVTLRCSPRSGDLSVYWYQQSLDQGLQFLIQYYNGEERAKGNILERFSAQQFPDLHSELNLSSLELGDSALYFCASSQDLVSGRPTDTQYFGPGTRLTVL.

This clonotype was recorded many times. The CDR3 protein is CAWRSGGYGYTF. The CDR3 bases are TGTGCCTGGAGAAGTGGGGGCTATGGCTACACCTTC. The chain has TRBV30 and TRBJ1-2; D perhaps matches TRBD1 (5 bases). This CDR3 spans 12 amino acids. Trimming took off 3 bases at V and 4 bases at J, with 9 bases between the two ends. Germline V gene lookup returns CDR1 GTSNPN and CDR2 SVGIG (reference sequence).

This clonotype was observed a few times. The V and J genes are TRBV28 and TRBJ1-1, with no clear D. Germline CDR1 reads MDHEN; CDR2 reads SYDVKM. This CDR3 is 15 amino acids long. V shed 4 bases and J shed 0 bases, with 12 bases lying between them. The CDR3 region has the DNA TGTGCCAGCAGTTGGATATCGGAAGTGAACACTGAAGCTTTCTTT. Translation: CASSWISEVNTEAFF.

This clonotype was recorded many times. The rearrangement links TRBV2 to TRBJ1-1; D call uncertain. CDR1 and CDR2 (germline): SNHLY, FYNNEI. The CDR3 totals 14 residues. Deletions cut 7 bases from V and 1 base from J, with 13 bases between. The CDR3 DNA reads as TGTGCCAGCAATCCCGGAGCCCAGAACACTGAAGCTTTCTTT. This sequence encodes CASNPGAQNTEAFF.

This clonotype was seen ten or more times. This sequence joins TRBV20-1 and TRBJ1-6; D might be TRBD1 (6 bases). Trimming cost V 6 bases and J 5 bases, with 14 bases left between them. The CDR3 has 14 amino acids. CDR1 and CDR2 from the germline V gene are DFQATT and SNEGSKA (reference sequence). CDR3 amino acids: CSAPTGANNSPLHF. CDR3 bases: TGCAGTGCACCGACAGGAGCGAATAATTCACCCCTCCACTTT.

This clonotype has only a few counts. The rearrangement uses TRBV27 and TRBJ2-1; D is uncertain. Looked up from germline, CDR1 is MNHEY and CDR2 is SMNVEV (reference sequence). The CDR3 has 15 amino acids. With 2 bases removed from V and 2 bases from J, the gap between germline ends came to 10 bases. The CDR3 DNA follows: TGTGCCAGCAGTTTAATAAGCCCTACCTACAATGAGCAGTTCTTC. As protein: CASSLISPTYNEQFF.

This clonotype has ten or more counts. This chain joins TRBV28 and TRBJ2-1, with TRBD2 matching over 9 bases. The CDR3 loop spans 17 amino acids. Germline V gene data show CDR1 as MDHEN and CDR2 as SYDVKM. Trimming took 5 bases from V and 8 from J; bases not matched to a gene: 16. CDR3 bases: TGTGCCAGCAGTCCCGCCCAAGCTAGCGGGAAAGCGTATGAGCAGTTCTTC. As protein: CASSPAQASGKAYEQFF.

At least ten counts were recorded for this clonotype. CDR3 residues: CASSLSPGQEGETQYF. The CDR3 coding sequence is TGTGCCAGCAGCTTAAGCCCGGGACAGGAGGGGGAGACCCAGTACTTC. The chain links TRBV7-8 to TRBJ2-5; TRBD1 matches 8 bases. The CDR3 is 16 amino acids. In germline, CDR1 is SGHVS, CDR2 FQNEAQ. Trimming cost V 2 bases and J 5 bases; bases outside gene matches: 10.

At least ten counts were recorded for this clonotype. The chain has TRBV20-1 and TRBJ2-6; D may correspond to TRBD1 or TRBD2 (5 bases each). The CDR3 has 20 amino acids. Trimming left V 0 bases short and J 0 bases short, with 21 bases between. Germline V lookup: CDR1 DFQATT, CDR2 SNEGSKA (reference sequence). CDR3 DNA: TGCAGTGCTAGAGATTCCTTCGGGGCAGGGATAACCTCTGGGGCCAACGTCCTGACTTTC. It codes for CSARDSFGAGITSGANVLTF.

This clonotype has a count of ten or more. The CDR3 bases are TGTGCCAGCATGAGCGGAGGGTTGGACGCCGGGGAGCTGTTTTTT. It yields the protein CASMSGGLDAGELFF. The rearrangement links TRBV2 to TRBJ2-2; possibly TRBD2 for D (6 bases). CDR3 size: 15 residues. The V end lost 7 bases, the J end lost 6 bases, and 18 bases lay between the germline ends. Per germline, CDR1 SNHLY and CDR2 FYNNEI. The whole variable domain, filled in from reference TRBV2 and TRBJ2-2, reads EPEVTQTPSHQVTQMGQEVILRCVPISNHLYFYWYRQILGQKVEFLVSFYNNEISEKSEIFDDQFSVERPDGSNFTLKIRSTKLEDSAMYFCASMSGGLDAGELFFGEGSRLTVL.

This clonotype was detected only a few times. The CDR3 protein is CASSLGPRGPQHF. CDR3 nucleotides: TGTGCCAGCAGTTTGGGTCCCCGGGGGCCCCAGCATTTT. V is TRBV27 and J is TRBJ1-5; D ambiguous. Trimming stripped 3 bases from V and 9 bases from J, with 12 bases between. Germline V lookup: CDR1 MNHEY, CDR2 SMNVEV (reference sequence). CDR3 length: 13 amino acids.

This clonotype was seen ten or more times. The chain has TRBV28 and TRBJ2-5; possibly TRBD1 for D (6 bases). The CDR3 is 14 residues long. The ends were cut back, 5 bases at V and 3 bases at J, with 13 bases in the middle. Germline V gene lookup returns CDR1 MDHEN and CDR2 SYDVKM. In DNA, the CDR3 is TGTGCCAGCAGTCCCGCGGACAGAGAAGAGACCCAGTACTTC. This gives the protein CASSPADREETQYF.

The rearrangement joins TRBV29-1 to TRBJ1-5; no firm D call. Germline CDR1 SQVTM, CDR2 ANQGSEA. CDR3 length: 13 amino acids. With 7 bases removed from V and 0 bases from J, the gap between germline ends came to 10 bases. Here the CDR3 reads CSATSDSNQPQHF. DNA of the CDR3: TGCAGCGCTACGTCAGATAGCAATCAGCCCCAGCATTTT.

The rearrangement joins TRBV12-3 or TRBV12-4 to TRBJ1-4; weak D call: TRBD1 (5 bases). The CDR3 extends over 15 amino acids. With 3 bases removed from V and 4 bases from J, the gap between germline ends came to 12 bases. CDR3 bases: TGTGCCAGCAGTTTTGGGCACAGGCTTAATGAAAAACTGTTTTTT. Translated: CASSFGHRLNEKLFF.

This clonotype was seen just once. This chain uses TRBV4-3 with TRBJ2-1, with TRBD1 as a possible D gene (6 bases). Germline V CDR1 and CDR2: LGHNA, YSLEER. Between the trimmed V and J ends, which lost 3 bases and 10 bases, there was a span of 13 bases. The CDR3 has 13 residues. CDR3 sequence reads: CASSQLGGYEQFF. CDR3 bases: TGCGCCAGCAGCCAGTTAGGGGGATACGAGCAGTTCTTC.

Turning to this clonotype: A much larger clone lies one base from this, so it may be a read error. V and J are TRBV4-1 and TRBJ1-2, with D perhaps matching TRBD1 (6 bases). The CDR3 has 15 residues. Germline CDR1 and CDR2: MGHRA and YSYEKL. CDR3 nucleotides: TGCGCCAGCAGCCAAGAACAGGGATCTAACTATGGCTGCACCTTC. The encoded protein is CASSQEQGSNYGCTF.

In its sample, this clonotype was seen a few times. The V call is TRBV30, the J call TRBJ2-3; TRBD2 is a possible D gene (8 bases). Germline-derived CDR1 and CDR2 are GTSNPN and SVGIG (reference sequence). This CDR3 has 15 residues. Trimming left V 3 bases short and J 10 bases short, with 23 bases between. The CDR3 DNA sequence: TGTGCCTGGAGCGGGAGGGGGCGATTTTCTGAGTCGCAGTATTTT. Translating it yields CAWSGRGRFSESQYF.

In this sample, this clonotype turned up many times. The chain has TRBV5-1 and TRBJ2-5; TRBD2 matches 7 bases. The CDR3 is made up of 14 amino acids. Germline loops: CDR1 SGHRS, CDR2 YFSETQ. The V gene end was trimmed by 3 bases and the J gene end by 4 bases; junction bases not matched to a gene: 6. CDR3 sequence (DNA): TGCGCCAGCAGCTCCCCTTCGGGAGGAGAGACCCAGTACTTC. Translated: CASSSPSGGETQYF.